What follows are 3 T cell receptor beta chains derived from one specimen sequenced in a study of T-cell reconstitution after alpha-beta-depleted transplantation in children. Preparation of the TCRbeta library used unique molecular identifiers. TCRdb independently ran MiXCR on the PCR reads; one entry per CDR3 protein. This sample has 140,000 or so distinct CDR3 sequences, with roughly 9% found just once. The input for sequencing was PBMCs, mostly from graft donor cells, taken 180 days after TCRalphabeta/CD19-depleted stem cell transplant. These receptors were collected from a female patient under 10 years old who had a stem cell transplant for congenital amegakaryocytic thrombocytopenia, so the T cells may come from the graft donor.

Only a few counts were recorded for this clonotype. This chain uses TRBV10-3 with TRBJ2-7; 12 bases match TRBD2. CDR3 length: 15 residues. Per germline, CDR1 ENHRY and CDR2 SYGVKD. J was trimmed by 2 bases and V by 2 bases; bases with no gene match: 1. In nucleotides, the CDR3 is TGTGCCATCAGTGAGCCTAGCGGGAGGGCCTACGAGCAGTACTTC. It yields the protein CAISEPSGRAYEQYF.

In its sample, this clonotype was seen once. This sequence joins TRBV6-2 or TRBV6-3 and TRBJ2-5, with 8 bases matching TRBD2. CDR3 length: 17 amino acids. Germline CDR1 MNHEY, CDR2 SVGEGT. V gave up 2 bases and J gave up 4 bases; unmatched junction bases: 12. In nucleotides, the CDR3 is TGTGCCAGCAGTTACGGGGTACTAGCGGATTTCCGAGAGACCCAGTACTTC. It specifies CASSYGVLADFRETQYF.

Concerning this clonotype itself: Given a much more abundant clone one base away, this may be a read error. The chain carries TRBV5-1 and TRBJ2-7, with D perhaps given as TRBD1 or TRBD2 (5 bases each). CDR1 is SGHRS and CDR2 is YFSETQ in the germline V gene. This CDR3 has 14 residues. CDR3 in DNA: TGCGCCAGCAGCTTAGGGGACGGAGCCTACAAGCAGTACTTC. It specifies CASSLGDGAYKQYF.